Below are 17 T cell receptor beta chains sequenced from a single sample in a study of T-cell memory formation after mild COVID-19. In TCRdb, the 5' RACE reads were re-called with MiXCR into one record per CDR3 protein. The table records around 130,000 distinct CDR3 sequences, approximately 15% of them present only once. Sequencing used PBMCs or a T cell subset sorted from them (not recorded which). The source is an adult woman who had mild COVID-19 (a few samples of this study predate the infection). Cell type and time point are not known.

This clonotype was picked up many times. CDR3 nucleotides: TGTGCCTGGAGTCCCCTCCGACAGATGAACACCGGGGAGCTGTTTTTT. Translation gives CAWSPLRQMNTGELFF. V and J are TRBV30 and TRBJ2-2; D might be TRBD1 (5 bases). The germline V gene has CDR1 GTSNPN and CDR2 SVGIG (reference sequence). This CDR3 region has 16 residues. V was cut by 2 bases and J by 1 base, with 14 bases left in between.

This clonotype turned up a few times. The rearrangement links TRBV6-6 to TRBJ2-7; TRBD2 might be the D (5 bases). Germline-derived CDR1 and CDR2 are MNHNY and SVGAGI (reference sequence). The ends were cut back, 6 bases at V and 7 bases at J, with 19 bases in the middle. This CDR3 region has 14 residues. The DNA of the CDR3 is TGTGCCAGCAGCATCGGGATAGGGTACTCAGAGCAGTACTTC. It is translated as CASSIGIGYSEQYF.

The rearrangement joins TRBV7-9 to TRBJ2-7; D possibly matches TRBD1 or TRBD2 (5 bases each). Germline CDR1 is SEHNR and CDR2 is FQNEAQ (reference sequence). V was pared by 4 bases and J by 2 bases, with 21 bases between. The CDR3 runs 17 residues. The CDR3 spells CASSSTSVGVPTYEQYF. DNA for the CDR3: TGTGCCAGCAGCTCCACCTCCGTGGGGGTCCCAACCTACGAGCAGTACTTC.

J is TRBJ2-2 and V is TRBV30; possibly TRBD1 or TRBD2 for D (5 bases each). The CDR3 totals 15 residues. The germline CDR1 and CDR2 sequences are GTSNPN and SVGIG (reference sequence). Trimming cost V 4 bases and J 1 base, with 13 bases left between them. The CDR3 loop is CAWMRGTENTGELFF. Written as DNA, the CDR3 is TGTGCCTGGATGAGAGGGACGGAGAACACCGGGGAGCTGTTTTTT.

The sample holds a few counts of this clonotype. The CDR3 reads CASSLSTSAEQYF. Written as DNA, the CDR3 is TGTGCCAGCAGTTTATCGACTAGCGCTGAGCAGTACTTC. This chain connects TRBV27 to TRBJ2-7; 8 nucleotides line up with TRBD2. This CDR3 spans 13 amino acids. With 0 bases clipped from V and 7 bases from J, the junction kept 2 bases outside the gene matches. Germline CDR1 MNHEY, CDR2 SMNVEV (reference sequence).

This clonotype was seen a handful of times. CDR3 bases: TGTGCCAGCAGCCAAGATCAGTATCAGCCCCAGCATTTT. Translation: CASSQDQYQPQHF. V gene TRBV4-2 combines with J gene TRBJ1-5; no reliable D call. CDR1 and CDR2 from the germline V gene are LGHNA and YNFKEQ. V lost 0 bases to trimming and J lost 5 bases, with 5 bases between them. The CDR3 runs to 13 residues.

The table lists this clonotype with a few counts. This chain links TRBV29-1 with TRBJ1-1, with 9 bases lining up with TRBD1. The junction had 10 bases not matched to a gene; V was cut back by 4 bases and J by 4 bases. The V gene's germline CDR1 is SQVTM and CDR2 ANQGSEA. The CDR3 sequence is 15 residues long. This CDR3 reads CSVVILGQGTTEAFF. For the CDR3, the DNA is TGCAGCGTTGTAATTTTAGGACAGGGGACCACTGAAGCTTTCTTT. Using reference TRBV29-1 and TRBJ1-1 for the parts outside the CDR3, the full variable domain is SAVISQKPSRDICQRGTSLTIQCQVDSQVTMMFWYRQQPGQSLTLIATANQGSEATYESGFVIDKFPISRPNLTFSTLTVSNMSPEDSSIYLCSVVILGQGTTEAFFGQGTRLTVV.

This clonotype has just a few counts. The chain carries TRBV9 and TRBJ2-5; D may be TRBD1 (5 bases). Germline V gives CDR1 SGDLS, CDR2 YYNGEE. The germline V and J ends were trimmed by 0 bases and 3 bases, with 12 bases remaining between them. CDR3 length: 15 residues. CDR3 protein: CASSVGPQGEETQYF. The DNA of the CDR3 is TGTGCCAGCAGCGTAGGCCCCCAGGGCGAAGAGACCCAGTACTTC.

V is TRBV19 and J is TRBJ2-7; D is unresolved. V dropped 1 base and J dropped 5 bases, with 6 bases sitting between them. CDR1 and CDR2 (germline): LNHDA, SQIVND (reference sequence). The CDR3 is 12 residues long. CDR3 protein: CASSIGGDEQYF. The CDR3 region has the DNA TGTGCCAGTAGTATAGGTGGGGACGAGCAGTACTTC. Combining the CDR3 with reference TRBV19 and TRBJ2-7 gives the whole variable domain DGGITQSPKYLFRKEGQNVTLSCEQNLNHDAMYWYRQDPGQGLRLIYYSQIVNDFQKGDIAEGYSVSREKKESFPLTVTSAQKNPTAFYLCASSIGGDEQYFGPGTRLTVT.

This clonotype was detected many times. This chain connects TRBV9 to TRBJ2-5; 7 bases are a match to TRBD1. There are 14 residues in the CDR3. Germline CDR1 reads SGDLS; CDR2 reads YYNGEE. The trim removed 0 bases at V and 3 bases at J, leaving 2 bases unmatched. For the CDR3, the DNA is TGTGCCAGCAGCGTAGACAGGGGTGAAGAGACCCAGTACTTC. The encoded protein is CASSVDRGEETQYF.

This chain connects TRBV29-1 to TRBJ2-1, with 7 bases lining up with TRBD2. Germline values: CDR1 SQVTM, CDR2 ANQGSEA. The trim removed 5 bases at V and 0 bases at J, leaving 4 bases unmatched. This CDR3 has 14 residues. CDR3 sequence reads: CSVPSGSSYNEQFF. The CDR3, as DNA: TGCAGCGTTCCTAGCGGCAGCTCCTACAATGAGCAGTTCTTC.

This chain links TRBV24-1 with TRBJ2-7; 7 bases line up with TRBD1. V gave up 4 bases and J gave up 7 bases; unmatched junction bases: 6. The V gene's germline CDR1 is KGHDR and CDR2 SFDVKD. The CDR3 runs to 13 residues. The CDR3 reads CATSDHRGREQYF. The DNA of the CDR3 is TGTGCCACCAGTGACCATAGGGGGCGAGAGCAGTACTTC.

This rearrangement joins TRBV24-1 to TRBJ1-2; D perhaps matches TRBD1 (6 bases). The CDR3 runs 15 residues. Trimming left V 9 bases short and J 4 bases short, with 20 bases between. The germline gives CDR1 KGHDR, CDR2 SFDVKD. The CDR3 protein is CATAGRGGGIYGYTF. CDR3 bases: TGTGCCACCGCCGGTCGCGGGGGCGGGATCTATGGCTACACCTTC.

This clonotype has a handful of counts. The chain links TRBV4-3 to TRBJ2-5, with 11 bases identical to TRBD2. The germline V gene has CDR1 LGHNA and CDR2 YSLEER. The CDR3 spans 15 residues. V gave up 0 bases and J gave up 5 bases; unmatched junction bases: 2. For the CDR3, the DNA is TGCGCCAGCAGCCAAGATAGCGGGAGGGTGGAGACCCAGTACTTC. Amino acids: CASSQDSGRVETQYF.

In this sample, this clonotype turned up a few times. The rearrangement uses TRBV11-1 and TRBJ2-2; D not certain. V was cut by 5 bases and J by 1 base, with 11 bases left in between. Germline CDR1 and CDR2: SGHAT and FQDESV (reference sequence). This CDR3 region has 15 residues. The CDR3 is CASSPPNRNTGELFF. The CDR3 region has the DNA TGTGCCAGCAGCCCACCTAACAGGAACACCGGGGAGCTGTTTTTT. Together with reference TRBV11-1 and TRBJ2-2, the CDR3 gives the full variable domain: EAEVAQSPRYKITEKSQAVAFWCDPISGHATLYWYRQILGQGPELLVQFQDESVVDDSQLPKDRFSAERLKGVDSTLKIQPAELGDSAMYLCASSPPNRNTGELFFGEGSRLTVL.

This clonotype was seen more than once but under ten times. The chain is built from TRBV29-1 and TRBJ2-1; 8 bases line up with TRBD1. Germline values: CDR1 SQVTM, CDR2 ANQGSEA. The CDR3 extends over 14 amino acids. V lost 6 bases to trimming and J lost 3 bases; unmatched junction nucleotides: 7. The CDR3 loop is CSVRDRGNYNEQFF. As DNA, the CDR3 is TGCAGCGTGCGAGACAGGGGAAACTACAATGAGCAGTTCTTC.

The rearrangement uses TRBV6-2 or TRBV6-3 and TRBJ2-3, with D perhaps TRBD2 (5 bases). Trimming shortened V by 5 bases and J by 2 bases, and 17 bases separated the two germline ends. CDR3 length equals 16 residues. CDR1 and CDR2 from the germline V gene are MNHEY and SVGEGT. In DNA form, the CDR3 reads TGTGCCAGCAGTACCCCCCGGTTAGACTACACAGATACGCAGTATTTT. Its translation is CASSTPRLDYTDTQYF.